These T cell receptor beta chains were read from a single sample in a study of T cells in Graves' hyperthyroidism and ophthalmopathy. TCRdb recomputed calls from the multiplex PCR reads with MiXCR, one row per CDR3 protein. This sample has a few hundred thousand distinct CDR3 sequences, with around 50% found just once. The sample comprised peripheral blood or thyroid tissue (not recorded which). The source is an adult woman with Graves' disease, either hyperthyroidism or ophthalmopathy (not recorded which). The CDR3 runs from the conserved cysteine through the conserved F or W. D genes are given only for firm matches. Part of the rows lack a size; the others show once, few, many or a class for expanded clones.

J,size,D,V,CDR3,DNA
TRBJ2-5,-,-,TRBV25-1,CASTPMGVPNQETQYF,TGTGCCAGCACCCCGATGGGGGTACCAAACCAAGAGACCCAGTACTTC
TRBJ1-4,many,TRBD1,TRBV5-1,CASSYRGLNEKLFF,TGCGCCAGCAGCTACAGGGGCCTCAATGAAAAACTGTTTTTT
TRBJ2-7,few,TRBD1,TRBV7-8,CASSPTRDRNYEQYF,TGTGCCAGCAGTCCAACCCGGGACAGGAACTACGAGCAGTACTTC
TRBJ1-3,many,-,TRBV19,CASKTTGSSGNTIYF,TGTGCCAGTAAGACAACAGGGAGCTCTGGAAACACCATATATTTT
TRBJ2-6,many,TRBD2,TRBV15,CATSRDGPSGRSGANVLTF,TGTGCCACCAGCAGAGATGGGCCTAGCGGGAGATCCGGGGCCAACGTCCTGACTTTC
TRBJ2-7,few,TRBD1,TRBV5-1,CASSRGTGDTYEQYF,TGCGCCAGCAGCCGCGGGACAGGGGATACCTACGAGCAGTACTTC
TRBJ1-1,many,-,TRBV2,CARVYGTEAFF,TGTGCCAGGGTTTACGGCACTGAAGCTTTCTTT
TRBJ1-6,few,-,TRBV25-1,CASRGGRGPDNSPLHF,TGTGCCAGCAGGGGGGGGCGAGGTCCCGACAATTCACCCCTCCACTTT
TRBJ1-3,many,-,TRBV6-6,CASYMGPGSGNTIYF,TGTGCCAGCTATATGGGCCCCGGATCTGGAAACACCATATATTTT
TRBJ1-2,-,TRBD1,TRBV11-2,CASSHQGGLYGYTF,TGTGCCAGCAGCCATCAGGGGGGACTGTATGGCTACACCTTC
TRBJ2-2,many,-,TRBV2,CASSGQSTGELFF,TGTGCCAGCAGTGGACAGTCTACCGGGGAGCTGTTTTTT
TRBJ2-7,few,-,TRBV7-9,CASSNHGQEQYF,TGTGCCAGCAGCAACCACGGCCAGGAGCAGTACTTC
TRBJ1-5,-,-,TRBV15,CATSRDLSLGERQETQHF,TGTGCCACCAGCAGAGATCTCTCCTTAGGAGAGCGGCAAGAGACCCAGCATTTT
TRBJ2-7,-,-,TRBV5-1,CASSSLPTQHEQYF,TGCGCCAGCAGTTCACTACCAACTCAGCACGAGCAGTACTTC
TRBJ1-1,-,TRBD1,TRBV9,CASSTQTGSEAFF,TGTGCCAGCAGCACTCAGACAGGGTCTGAAGCTTTCTTT
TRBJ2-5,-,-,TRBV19,CASRSGAEETQYF,TGTGCCAGTAGGAGTGGGGCCGAGGAGACCCAGTACTTC
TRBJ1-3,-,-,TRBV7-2,CASSFGQPRSGNTIYF,TGTGCCAGCAGCTTTGGACAGCCCCGCTCTGGAAACACCATATATTTT
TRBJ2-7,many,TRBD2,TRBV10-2,CASTDASGRRSSF,TGCGCCAGCACCGACGCTAGCGGGAGGCGTTCATCCTTC
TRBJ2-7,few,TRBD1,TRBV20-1,CSARAPGQGFYEQYF,TGCAGTGCTAGAGCCCCGGGACAGGGGTTCTACGAGCAGTACTTC
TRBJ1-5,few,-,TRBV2,CASRGWTDNQPQHF,TGTGCCAGCAGGGGCTGGACAGACAATCAGCCCCAGCATTTT
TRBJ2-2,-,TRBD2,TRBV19,CASSSFELAGGPSGELFF,TGTGCCAGTAGTTCGTTCGAACTAGCGGGAGGGCCCTCGGGGGAGCTGTTTTTT
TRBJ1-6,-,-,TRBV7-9,CASSSGMGRDNSPLHF,TGTGCCAGCAGCTCCGGGATGGGACGGGATAATTCACCCCTCCACTTT
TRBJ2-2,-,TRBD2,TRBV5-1,CASSLLGLTNTGELFF,TGCGCCAGCAGCTTGTTGGGACTAACGAACACCGGGGAGCTGTTTTTT